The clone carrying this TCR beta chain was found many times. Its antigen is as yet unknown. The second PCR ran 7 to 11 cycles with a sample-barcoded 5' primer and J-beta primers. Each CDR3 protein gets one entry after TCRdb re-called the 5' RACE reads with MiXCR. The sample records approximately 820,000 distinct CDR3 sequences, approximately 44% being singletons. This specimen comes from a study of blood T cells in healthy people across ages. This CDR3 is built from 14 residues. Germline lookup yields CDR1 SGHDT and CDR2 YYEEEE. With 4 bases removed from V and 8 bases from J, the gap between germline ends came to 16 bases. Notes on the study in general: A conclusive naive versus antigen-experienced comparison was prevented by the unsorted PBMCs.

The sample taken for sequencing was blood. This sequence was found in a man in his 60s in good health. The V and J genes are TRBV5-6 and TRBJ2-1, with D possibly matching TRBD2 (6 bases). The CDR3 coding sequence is TGTGCCAGCAGCGCCGCCACTAGCAAGGATGAGCAGTTCTTC. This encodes CASSAATSKDEQFF.